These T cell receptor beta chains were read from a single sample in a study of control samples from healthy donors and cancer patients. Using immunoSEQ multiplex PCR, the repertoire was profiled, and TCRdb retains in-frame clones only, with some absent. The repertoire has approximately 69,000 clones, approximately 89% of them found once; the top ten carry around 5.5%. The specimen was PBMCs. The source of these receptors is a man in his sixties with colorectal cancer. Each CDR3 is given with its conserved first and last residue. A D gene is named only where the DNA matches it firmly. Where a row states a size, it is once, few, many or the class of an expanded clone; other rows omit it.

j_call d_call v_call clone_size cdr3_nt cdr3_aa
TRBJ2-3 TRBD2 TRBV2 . TGTGCCAGCAGTGTGAGAGCGGGGATTTCCGCAGATACGCAGTATTTT CASSVRAGISADTQYF
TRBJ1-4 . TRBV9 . TGTGCCAGCAGCCCTGGAGGGGCGGCAACTAATGAAAAACTGTTTTTT CASSPGGAATNEKLFF
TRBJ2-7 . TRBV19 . TGTGCCAGTAGTAGCCCCACAACGGAAGGCTACGAGCAGTACTTC CASSSPTTEGYEQYF
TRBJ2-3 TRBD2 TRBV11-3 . TGTGCCAGCAGCTTAAGGCCCGGGGCTAGCGGGGGGCGTACGCAGTATTTT CASSLRPGASGGRTQYF
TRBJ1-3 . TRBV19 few TGTGCCAGTAGTATCCGGGGGCGTATTGGAAACACCATATATTTT CASSIRGRIGNTIYF
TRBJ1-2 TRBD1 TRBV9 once TGTGCCAGCAACCACGACAGGGGTGGTTTCGGCTACACCTTC CASNHDRGGFGYTF
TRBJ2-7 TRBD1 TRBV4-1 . TGCGCCAGCAGCCAGGGGACAGACTACGAGCAGTACTTC CASSQGTDYEQYF
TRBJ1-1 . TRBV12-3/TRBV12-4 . TGTGCCAGCAGTTTAGGTCCGCCAGCACGGGCTTTCTTT CASSLGPPARAFF
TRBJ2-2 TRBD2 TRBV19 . TGTGCCAGTAGTACCGTCACCGGGGGGACCGGGGAGCTGTTTTTT CASSTVTGGTGELFF
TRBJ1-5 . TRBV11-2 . TGTGCCAGCAGCTTAGGGGTGGGACAATATAGCAATCAGCCCCAGCATTTT CASSLGVGQYSNQPQHF
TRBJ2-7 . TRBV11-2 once TGTGCCAGCAGCTACCAGGGGGGCAGCTCCTACGAGCAGTACTTC CASSYQGGSSYEQYF
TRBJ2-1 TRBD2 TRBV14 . TGTGCCAGCAGCCAATGGCGGCGGGGGGATAATGAGCAGTTCTTC CASSQWRRGDNEQFF
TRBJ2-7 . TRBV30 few TGTGCCTGGAGTTTGGGGTGGGGCCTGGGCTACGAGCAGTACTTC CAWSLGWGLGYEQYF
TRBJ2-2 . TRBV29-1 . TGCAGCGCACACACTAGAGCGAACACCGGGGAGCTGTTTTTT CSAHTRANTGELFF
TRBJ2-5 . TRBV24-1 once TGTGCCACCAGTGACCCCGGGGCCACAGCCGTGGCCCAGTACTTC CATSDPGATAVAQYF
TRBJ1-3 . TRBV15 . TGTGCCACCAGCAGAGGTCAGCGCGAGAACACCATATATTTT CATSRGQRENTIYF
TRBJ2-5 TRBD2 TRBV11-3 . TGTGCCAGCAGTGGACTAGCGGGGGGGCGACAAGAGACCCAGTACTTC CASSGLAGGRQETQYF
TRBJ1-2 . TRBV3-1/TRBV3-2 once TGTGCCAGCAGCCAAGTTCTCCTACAGAAAAACTATGGCTACACCTTC CASSQVLLQKNYGYTF
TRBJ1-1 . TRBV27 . TGTGCCAGCAGTTTATTAGGACAGAACACTGAAGCTTTCTTT CASSLLGQNTEAFF
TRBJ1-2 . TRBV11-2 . TGTGCCAGCAGCTTAGGGCAGGGCTATGGCTACACCTTC CASSLGQGYGYTF
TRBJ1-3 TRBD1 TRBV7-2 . TGTGCCAGCAGCTTCCGCGCTACAGGGGTTTTGTCTGGAAACACCATATATTTT CASSFRATGVLSGNTIYF
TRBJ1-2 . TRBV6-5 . TGTGCCAGCAGCATAACGACGGGAAACTATGGCTACACCTTC CASSITTGNYGYTF
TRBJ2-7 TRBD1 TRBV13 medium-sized TGTGCCAGCAGCTTATATGGACAGGCCTACGAGCAGTACTTC CASSLYGQAYEQYF
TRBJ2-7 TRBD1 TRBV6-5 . TGTGCCAGCAGGCGGACAGGGATTATTTACGAGCAGTACTTC CASRRTGIIYEQYF
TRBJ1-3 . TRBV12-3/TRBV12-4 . TGTGCCAGCAGTTTAGGCGGGAACACCATATATTTT CASSLGGNTIYF
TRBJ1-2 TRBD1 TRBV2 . TGTGCCAGCAGGGACAGGAGAGACTATGGCTACACCTTC CASRDRRDYGYTF
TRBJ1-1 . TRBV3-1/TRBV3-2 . TGTGCCAGCAGACCGAACACTGAAGCTTTCTTT CASRPNTEAFF
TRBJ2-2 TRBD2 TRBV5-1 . TGCGCCAGCAGCTTGGAGGGGAGGGCCGGGGAGCTGTTTTTT CASSLEGRAGELFF
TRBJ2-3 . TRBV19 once TGTGCCAGTAGCCCCCGGCAGGTGAGCACAGATACGCAGTATTTT CASSPRQVSTDTQYF
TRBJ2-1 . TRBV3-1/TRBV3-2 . TGTGCCAGCAGCCAAGGGGGCAGCTACAATGAGCAGTTCTTC CASSQGGSYNEQFF
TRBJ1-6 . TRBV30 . TGTGCCTGGAGTGTATCGGGGGATAATTCACCCCTCCACTTT CAWSVSGDNSPLHF
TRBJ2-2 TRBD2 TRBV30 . TGTGCCTGGAGACTAGCGGGGGGCACCGGGGAGCTGTTTTTT CAWRLAGGTGELFF
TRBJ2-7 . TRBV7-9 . TGTGCCAGCAGCTTAGTGGCAGCAGAATACGAGCAGTACTTC CASSLVAAEYEQYF
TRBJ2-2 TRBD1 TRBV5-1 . TGCGCCAGCAGCTTGGGGGACAGGGCCCTCAACACCGGGGAGCTGTTTTTT CASSLGDRALNTGELFF
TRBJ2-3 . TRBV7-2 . TGTGCCAGCAGCTTGGCGGGGTTCAGCACAGATACGCAGTATTTT CASSLAGFSTDTQYF
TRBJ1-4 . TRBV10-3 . TGTGCCATCAGCCTAACAGCGGGAGCAACTAATGAAAAACTGTTTTTT CAISLTAGATNEKLFF
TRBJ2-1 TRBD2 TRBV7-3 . TGTGCCAGCAGCACACGGCCCCCGACTAGCGGGGGGTACAATGAGCAGTTCTTC CASSTRPPTSGGYNEQFF
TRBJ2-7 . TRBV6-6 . TGTGCCAGCAGTACGCAGGGATCGACCTACGAGCAGTACTTC CASSTQGSTYEQYF
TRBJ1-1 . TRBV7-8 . TGTGCCAGCAGCTTAGAGGGCAGATTGAACACTGAAGCTTTCTTT CASSLEGRLNTEAFF
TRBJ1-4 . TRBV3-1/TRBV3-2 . TGTGCCAGCAGCCATCGGGGAGGTGAAAAACTGTTTTTT CASSHRGGEKLFF
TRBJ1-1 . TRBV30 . TGTGCCTGGAGTGTAATGGGGGGCACTGAAGCTTTCTTT CAWSVMGGTEAFF
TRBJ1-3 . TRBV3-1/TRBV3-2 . TGTGCCAGCAGCCAAGCGGGAGTATTCTCTGGAAACACCATATATTTT CASSQAGVFSGNTIYF
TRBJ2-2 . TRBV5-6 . TGTGCCAGCAGCTCCGCCCGACAGGGACTTGGGACCGGGGAGCTGTTTTTT CASSSARQGLGTGELFF
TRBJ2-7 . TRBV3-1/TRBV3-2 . TGTGCCAGCAGCCAGCGGGGCTCCTACGAGCAGTACTTC CASSQRGSYEQYF
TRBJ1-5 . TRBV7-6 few TGTGCCAGCAGCCGGACAGCTAGTGGGGGGGGCAATCAGCCCCAGCATTTT CASSRTASGGGNQPQHF
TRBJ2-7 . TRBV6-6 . TGTGCCAGCAGCGGAGTTACCTACGAGCAGTACTTC CASSGVTYEQYF
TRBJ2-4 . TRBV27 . TGTGCCAGCAGTTTAGGAGGGGCTCGGAAGAACATTCAGTACTTC CASSLGGARKNIQYF
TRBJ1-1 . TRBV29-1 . TGCAGCGTTGGTGAGGGAAGGAACACTGAAGCTTTCTTT CSVGEGRNTEAFF
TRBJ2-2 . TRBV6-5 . TGTGCCAGCAGTTACGTGCGGGGCCCGGACACCGGGGAGCTGTTTTTT CASSYVRGPDTGELFF
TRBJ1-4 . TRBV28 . TGTGCCAGCAGTCCCCCTCACCAGGGTGAGGAAAAACTGTTTTTT CASSPPHQGEEKLFF
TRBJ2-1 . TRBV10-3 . TGTGCCATCAGTGGGGGGGCATTGGGTAATGAGCAGTTCTTC CAISGGALGNEQFF
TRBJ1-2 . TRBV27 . TGTGCCAGCAGGTCACGACAGACCGGCGACTATGGCTACACCTTC CASRSRQTGDYGYTF
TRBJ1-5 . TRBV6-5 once TGTGCCAGCAGTTACAACAGCAATCAGCCCCAGCATTTT CASSYNSNQPQHF
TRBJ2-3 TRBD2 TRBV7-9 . TGTGCCAGCAGCTTACCCGGGACTAGCGGGGGGAGGGCAGATACGCAGTATTTT CASSLPGTSGGRADTQYF
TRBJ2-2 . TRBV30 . TGTGCCTGGGGGGCCTCCCCTCGGGGTCGCCGGGGCACCGGGGAGCTGTTTTTT CAWGASPRGRRGTGELFF